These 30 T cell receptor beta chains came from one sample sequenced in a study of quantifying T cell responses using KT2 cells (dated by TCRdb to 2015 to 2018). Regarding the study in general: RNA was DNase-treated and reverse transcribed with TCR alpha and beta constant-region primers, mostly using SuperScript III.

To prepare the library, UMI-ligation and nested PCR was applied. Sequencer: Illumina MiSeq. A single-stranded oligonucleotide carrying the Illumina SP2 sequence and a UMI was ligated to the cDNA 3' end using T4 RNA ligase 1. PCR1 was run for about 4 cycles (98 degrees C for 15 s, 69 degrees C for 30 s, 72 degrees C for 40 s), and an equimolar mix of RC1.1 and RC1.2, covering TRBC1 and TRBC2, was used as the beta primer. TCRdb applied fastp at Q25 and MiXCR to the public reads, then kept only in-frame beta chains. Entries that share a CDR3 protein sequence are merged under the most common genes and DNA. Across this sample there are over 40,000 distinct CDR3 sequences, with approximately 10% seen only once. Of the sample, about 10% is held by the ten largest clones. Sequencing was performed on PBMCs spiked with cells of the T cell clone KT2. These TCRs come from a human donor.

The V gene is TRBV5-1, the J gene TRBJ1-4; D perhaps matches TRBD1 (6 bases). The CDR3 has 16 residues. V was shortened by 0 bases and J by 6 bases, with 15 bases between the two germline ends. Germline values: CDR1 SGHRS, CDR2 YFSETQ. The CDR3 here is CASSLGPAQGDEKLFF. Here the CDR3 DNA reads TGCGCCAGCAGCTTGGGACCGGCACAGGGCGATGAAAAACTGTTTTTT.

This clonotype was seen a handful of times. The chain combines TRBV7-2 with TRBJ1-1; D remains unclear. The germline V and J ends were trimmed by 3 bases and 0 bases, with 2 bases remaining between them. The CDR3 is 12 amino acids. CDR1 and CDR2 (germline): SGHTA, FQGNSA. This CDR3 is CASSFVNTEAFF. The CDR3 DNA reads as TGTGCCAGCAGCTTCGTGAACACTGAAGCTTTCTTT.

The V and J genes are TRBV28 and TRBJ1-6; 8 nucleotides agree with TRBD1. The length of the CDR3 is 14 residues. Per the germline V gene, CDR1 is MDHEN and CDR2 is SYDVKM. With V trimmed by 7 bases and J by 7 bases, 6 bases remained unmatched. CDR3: CASIFQGANSPLHF. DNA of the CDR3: TGTGCCAGCATCTTCCAGGGGGCCAATTCACCCCTCCACTTT.

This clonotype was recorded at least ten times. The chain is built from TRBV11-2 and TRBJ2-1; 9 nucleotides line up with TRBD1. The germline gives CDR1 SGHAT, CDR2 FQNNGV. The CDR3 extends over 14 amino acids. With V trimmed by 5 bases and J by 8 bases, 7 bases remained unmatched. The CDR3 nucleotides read TGTGCCAGCAGCCTCGGGACAGGGTGGGATGAGCAGTTCTTC. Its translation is CASSLGTGWDEQFF.

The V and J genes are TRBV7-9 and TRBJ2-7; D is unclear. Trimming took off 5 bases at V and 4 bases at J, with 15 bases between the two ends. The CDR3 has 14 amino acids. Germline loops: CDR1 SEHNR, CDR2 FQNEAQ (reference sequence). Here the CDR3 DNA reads TGTGCCAGCAGCACCACAAGGGTCGGGTACGAGCAGTACTTC. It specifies CASSTTRVGYEQYF.

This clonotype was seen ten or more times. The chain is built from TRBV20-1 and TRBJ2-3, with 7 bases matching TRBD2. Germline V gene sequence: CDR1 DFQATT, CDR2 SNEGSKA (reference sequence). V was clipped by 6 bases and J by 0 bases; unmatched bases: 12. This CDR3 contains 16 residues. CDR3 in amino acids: CSASRLAGSSTDTQYF. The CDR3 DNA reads TGCAGTGCCTCACGGTTAGCGGGTTCTAGCACAGATACGCAGTATTTT.

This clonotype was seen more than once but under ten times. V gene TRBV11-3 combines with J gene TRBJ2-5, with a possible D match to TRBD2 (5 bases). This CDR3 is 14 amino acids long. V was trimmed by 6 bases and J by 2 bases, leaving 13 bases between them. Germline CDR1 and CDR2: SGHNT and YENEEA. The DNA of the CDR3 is TGTGCCAGCAGTCATAGGAGCGGACAAGAGACCCAGTACTTC. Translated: CASSHRSGQETQYF.

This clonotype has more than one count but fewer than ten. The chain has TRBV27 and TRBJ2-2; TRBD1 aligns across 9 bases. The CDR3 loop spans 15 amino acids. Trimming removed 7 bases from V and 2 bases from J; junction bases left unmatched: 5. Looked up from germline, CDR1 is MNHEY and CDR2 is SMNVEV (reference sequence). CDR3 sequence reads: CASKPGQGNTGELFF. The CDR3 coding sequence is TGTGCCAGCAAGCCGGGACAGGGAAACACCGGGGAGCTGTTTTTT.

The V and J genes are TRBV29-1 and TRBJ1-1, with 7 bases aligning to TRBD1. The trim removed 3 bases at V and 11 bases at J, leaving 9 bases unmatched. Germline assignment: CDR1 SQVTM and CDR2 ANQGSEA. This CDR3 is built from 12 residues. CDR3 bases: TGCAGCGTTGACCCTTGGGACAGCAGGGCTTTCTTT. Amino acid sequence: CSVDPWDSRAFF.

This CDR3 reads CSAPKGGQETQYF. CDR3 coding DNA: TGCAGTGCACCCAAAGGGGGCCAAGAGACCCAGTACTTC. The V and J genes are TRBV20-1 and TRBJ2-5, with a possible D match to TRBD1 (6 bases). Germline lookup yields CDR1 DFQATT and CDR2 SNEGSKA (reference sequence). The CDR3 totals 13 residues. V lost 6 bases to trimming and J lost 1 base, with 12 bases between them.

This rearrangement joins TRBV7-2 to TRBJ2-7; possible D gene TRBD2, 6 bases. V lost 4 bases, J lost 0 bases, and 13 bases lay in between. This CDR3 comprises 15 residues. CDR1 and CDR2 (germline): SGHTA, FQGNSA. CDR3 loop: CASSSTGLRSYEQYF. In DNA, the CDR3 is TGTGCCAGCAGCTCAACTGGACTACGCTCCTACGAGCAGTACTTC.

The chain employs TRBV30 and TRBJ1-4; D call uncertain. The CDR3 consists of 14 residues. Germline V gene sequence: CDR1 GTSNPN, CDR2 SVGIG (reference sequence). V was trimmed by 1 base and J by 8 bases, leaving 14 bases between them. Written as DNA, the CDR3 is TGTGCCTGGAGTGCAGACATGGCGGGGGAAAAACTGTTTTTT. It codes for CAWSADMAGEKLFF.

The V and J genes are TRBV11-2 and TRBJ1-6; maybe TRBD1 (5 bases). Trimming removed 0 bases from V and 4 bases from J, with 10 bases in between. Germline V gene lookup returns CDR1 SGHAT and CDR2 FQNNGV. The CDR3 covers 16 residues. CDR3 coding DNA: TGTGCCAGCAGCTTAGATATGGGGACGTATAATTCACCCCTCCACTTT. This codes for CASSLDMGTYNSPLHF.

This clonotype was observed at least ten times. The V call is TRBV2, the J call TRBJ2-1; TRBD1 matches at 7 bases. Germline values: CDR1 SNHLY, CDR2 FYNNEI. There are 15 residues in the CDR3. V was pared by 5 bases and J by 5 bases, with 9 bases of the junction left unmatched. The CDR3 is CASSLQGTGNNEQFF. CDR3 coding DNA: TGTGCCAGCAGTCTACAGGGGACGGGCAACAATGAGCAGTTCTTC.

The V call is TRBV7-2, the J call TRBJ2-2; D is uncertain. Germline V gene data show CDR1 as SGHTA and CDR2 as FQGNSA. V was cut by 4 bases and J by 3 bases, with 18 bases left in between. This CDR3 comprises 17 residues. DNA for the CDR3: TGTGCCAGCAGCTCCGCGTCGGGTAACCTTCACACCGGGGAGCTGTTTTTT. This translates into CASSSASGNLHTGELFF. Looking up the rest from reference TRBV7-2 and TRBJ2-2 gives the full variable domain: GAGVSQSPSNKVTEKGKDVELRCDPISGHTALYWYRQSLGQGLEFLIYFQGNSAPDKSGLPSDRFSAERTGGSVSTLTIQRTQQEDSAVYLCASSSASGNLHTGELFFGEGSRLTVL.

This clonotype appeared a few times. The CDR3 DNA reads as TGTGCCAGCAGGAGAATTATCGGAGCCAAAAACATTCAGTACTTC. Translation: CASRRIIGAKNIQYF. The rearrangement links TRBV11-2 to TRBJ2-4; no clear D. Per germline, CDR1 SGHAT and CDR2 FQNNGV. CDR3 size: 15 residues. Trimming shortened V by 6 bases and J by 0 bases, and 12 bases separated the two germline ends.

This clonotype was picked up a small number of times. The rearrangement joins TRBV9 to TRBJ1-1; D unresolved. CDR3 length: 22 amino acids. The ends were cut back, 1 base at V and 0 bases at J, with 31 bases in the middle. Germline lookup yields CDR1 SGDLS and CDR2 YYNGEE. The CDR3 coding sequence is TGTGCCAGCAGCGTATCCTATATCCGTTCGGCACGCCGACCCCTGATGAACACTGAAGCTTTCTTT. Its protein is CASSVSYIRSARRPLMNTEAFF.

The CDR3 loop is CASSPDGISGNTIYF. In DNA, the CDR3 is TGTGCCAGCAGCCCAGACGGGATTTCTGGAAACACCATATATTTT. V gene TRBV7-2 combines with J gene TRBJ1-3, with D unclear. Trimming removed 5 bases from V and 1 base from J, with 12 bases in between. This CDR3 region has 15 residues. Germline V lookup: CDR1 SGHTA, CDR2 FQGNSA.

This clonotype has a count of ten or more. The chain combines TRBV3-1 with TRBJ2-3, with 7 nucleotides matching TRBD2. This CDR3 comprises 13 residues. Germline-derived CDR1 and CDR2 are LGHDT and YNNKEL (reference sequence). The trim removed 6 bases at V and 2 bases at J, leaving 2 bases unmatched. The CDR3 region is CASRGTTTDTQYF. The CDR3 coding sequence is TGTGCCAGCAGGGGGACTACCACAGATACGCAGTATTTT.

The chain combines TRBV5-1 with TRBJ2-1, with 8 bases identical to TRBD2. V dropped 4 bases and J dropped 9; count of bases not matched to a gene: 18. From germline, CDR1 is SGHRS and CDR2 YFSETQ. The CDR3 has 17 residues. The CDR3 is CASSTGPTGLVNAEQFF. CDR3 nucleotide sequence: TGCGCCAGCAGCACCGGGCCGACGGGACTAGTCAATGCTGAGCAGTTCTTC.

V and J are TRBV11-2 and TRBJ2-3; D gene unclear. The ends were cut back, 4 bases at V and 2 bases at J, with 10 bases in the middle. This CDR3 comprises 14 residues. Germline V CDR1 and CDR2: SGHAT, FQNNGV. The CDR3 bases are TGTGCCAGCAGCTCCAACGATTACACAGATACGCAGTATTTT. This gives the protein CASSSNDYTDTQYF.

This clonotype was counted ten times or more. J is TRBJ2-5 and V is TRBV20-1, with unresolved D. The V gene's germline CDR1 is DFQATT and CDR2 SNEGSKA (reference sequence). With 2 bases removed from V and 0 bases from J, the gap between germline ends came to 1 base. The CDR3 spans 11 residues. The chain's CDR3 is CSARHQETQYF. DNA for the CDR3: TGCAGTGCTAGACACCAAGAGACCCAGTACTTC.

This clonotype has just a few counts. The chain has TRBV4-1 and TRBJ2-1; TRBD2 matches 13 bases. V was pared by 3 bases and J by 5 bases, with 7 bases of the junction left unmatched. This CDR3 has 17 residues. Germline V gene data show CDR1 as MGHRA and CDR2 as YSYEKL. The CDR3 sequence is CASSHTGTSGIDNEQFF. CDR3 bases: TGCGCCAGCAGCCACACCGGGACTAGCGGGATAGACAATGAGCAGTTCTTC.

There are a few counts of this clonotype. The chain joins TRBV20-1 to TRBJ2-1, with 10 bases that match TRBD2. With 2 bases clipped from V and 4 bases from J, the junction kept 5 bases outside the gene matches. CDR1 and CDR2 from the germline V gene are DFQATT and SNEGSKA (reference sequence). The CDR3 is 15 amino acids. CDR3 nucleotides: TGCAGTGCTAGAAAAGCGGGGGGGCCGTACAATGAGCAGTTCTTC. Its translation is CSARKAGGPYNEQFF.

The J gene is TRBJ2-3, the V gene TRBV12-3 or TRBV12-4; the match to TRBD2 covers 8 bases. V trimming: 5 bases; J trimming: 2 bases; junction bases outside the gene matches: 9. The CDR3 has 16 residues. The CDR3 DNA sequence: TGTGCCAGCAGTCCCCCGGGGGGGGGAGTCACAGATACGCAGTATTTT. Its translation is CASSPPGGGVTDTQYF.

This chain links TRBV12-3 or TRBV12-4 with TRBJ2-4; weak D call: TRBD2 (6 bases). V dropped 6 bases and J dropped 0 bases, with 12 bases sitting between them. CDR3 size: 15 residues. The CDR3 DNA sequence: TGTGCCAGCAGCCTAAGGGGACTAGCCAAAAACATTCAGTACTTC. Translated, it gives CASSLRGLAKNIQYF.

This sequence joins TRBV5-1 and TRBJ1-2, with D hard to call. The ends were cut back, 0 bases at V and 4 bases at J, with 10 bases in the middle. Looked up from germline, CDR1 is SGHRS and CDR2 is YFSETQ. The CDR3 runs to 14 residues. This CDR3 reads CASSLVSRRYGYTF. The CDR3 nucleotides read TGCGCCAGCAGCTTGGTTTCCAGGCGCTATGGCTACACCTTC.

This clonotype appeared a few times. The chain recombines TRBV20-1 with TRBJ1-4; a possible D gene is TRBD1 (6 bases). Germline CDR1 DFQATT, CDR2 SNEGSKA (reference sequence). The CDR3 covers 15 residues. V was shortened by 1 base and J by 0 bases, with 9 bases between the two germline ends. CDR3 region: CSARGTVATNEKLFF. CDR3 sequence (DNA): TGCAGTGCTAGAGGGACAGTCGCAACTAATGAAAAACTGTTTTTT.

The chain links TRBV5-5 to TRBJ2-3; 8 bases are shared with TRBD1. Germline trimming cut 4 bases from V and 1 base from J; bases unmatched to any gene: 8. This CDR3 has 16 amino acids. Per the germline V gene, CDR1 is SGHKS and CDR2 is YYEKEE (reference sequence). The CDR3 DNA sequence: TGTGCCAGCAGCCAACAACCGGGACAGGGCACAGATACGCAGTATTTT. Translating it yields CASSQQPGQGTDTQYF.

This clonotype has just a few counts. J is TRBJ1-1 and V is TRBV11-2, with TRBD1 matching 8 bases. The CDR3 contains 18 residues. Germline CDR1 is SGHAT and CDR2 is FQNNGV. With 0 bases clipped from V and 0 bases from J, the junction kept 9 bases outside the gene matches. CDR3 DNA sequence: TGTGCCAGCAGCTTAGACTTGGGACAGGAGGGGATGAACACTGAAGCTTTCTTT. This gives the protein CASSLDLGQEGMNTEAFF.